A selection of T cell receptor beta chains follows, all from one sample in a study of cytomegalovirus exposure and HLA in healthy donors. Libraries were prepared by immunoSEQ multiplex PCR; TCRdb keeps only in-frame clonotypes and omits some of them. The data hold some 210,000 clones, with 80% to 90% observed a single time. Material for sequencing was PBMCs. Receptors originate from a man in his thirties or forties in good health and CMV-seronegative. The CDR3 runs from the conserved cysteine through the conserved F or W. Fields, in order: D gene, CDR3 length, J gene, V gene, clone size, CDR3 protein, CDR3 DNA. D genes are given only for firm matches. Clone size is not always given. Where it is, it says once, few, many or a class for expanded clones.

- 17 TRBJ1-1 TRBV19 - CASSIELGGWGDGEAFF TGTGCCAGTAGTATAGAGTTAGGTGGATGGGGGGACGGTGAAGCTTTCTTT
- 17 TRBJ1-5 TRBV7-9 - CASSLSPGARPNQPQHF TGTGCCAGCAGCTTAAGTCCAGGGGCGCGCCCCAATCAGCCCCAGCATTTT
TRBD1 15 TRBJ2-7 TRBV5-1 - CASSPTGFPLYEQYF TGCGCCAGCAGCCCGACAGGGTTTCCACTTTACGAGCAGTACTTC
TRBD2 15 TRBJ2-1 TRBV2 - CASSFSGRQYNEQFF TGTGCCAGCAGCTTTAGCGGGAGACAGTACAATGAGCAGTTCTTC
- 15 TRBJ1-5 TRBV2 - CASRQQGNSNQPQHF TGTGCCAGCCGACAACAGGGAAATAGCAATCAGCCCCAGCATTTT
- 19 TRBJ2-5 TRBV6-4 - CASSDPGTSGSILVETQYF -
TRBD1 18 TRBJ1-5 TRBV4-2 - CASSQLQGQTYSNQPQHF TGTGCCAGCAGCCAATTACAGGGGCAGACCTATAGCAATCAGCCCCAGCATTTT
- 15 TRBJ2-7 TRBV4-1 once CASSGQAQTTYEQYF TGCGCCAGCAGTGGGCAGGCCCAGACTACCTACGAGCAGTACTTC
TRBD1 16 TRBJ2-2 TRBV9 - CASSAQGARYTGELFF TGTGCCAGCAGCGCGCAGGGGGCGCGGTACACCGGGGAGCTGTTTTTT
TRBD1 15 TRBJ2-1 TRBV7-2 - CASSPQDRGFNEQFF TGTGCCAGCAGCCCTCAGGACAGGGGGTTCAATGAGCAGTTCTTC
- 18 TRBJ2-1 TRBV5-1 - CASSLEFRSGALVNEQFF TGCGCCAGCAGCTTGGAGTTTAGGTCAGGGGCGTTGGTCAATGAGCAGTTCTTC
- 15 TRBJ2-2 TRBV7-2 - CASSLRRRVPGELFF TGTGCCAGCAGCTTAAGGAGGAGGGTGCCCGGGGAGCTGTTTTTT
- 14 TRBJ2-7 TRBV13 - CASSFREISYEQYF TGTGCCAGCAGCTTTCGGGAGATCTCCTACGAGCAGTACTTC
TRBD2 13 TRBJ2-7 TRBV30 - CAWSVVKRGEQYF TGTGCCTGGAGTGTCGTGAAGCGGGGGGAGCAGTACTTC
TRBD2 16 TRBJ2-2 TRBV19 - CASRGLAGTNTGELFF TGTGCCAGTCGCGGACTAGCGGGCACAAACACCGGGGAGCTGTTTTTT
TRBD1 17 TRBJ2-6 TRBV18 - CASSPETGGGGANVLTF TGTGCCAGCTCACCAGAGACAGGGGGCGGTGGGGCCAACGTCCTGACTTTC
- 13 TRBJ2-7 TRBV7-9 - CASSPPSFDEQYF TGTGCCAGCAGCCCCCCATCATTTGACGAGCAGTACTTC
TRBD2 15 TRBJ2-7 TRBV28 - CASSSAQAGGSEQYF TGTGCCAGCAGTTCCGCCCAGGCGGGAGGCTCCGAGCAGTACTTC
- 15 TRBJ2-7 TRBV7-2 - CASSPGGQVTYEQYF TGTGCCAGCAGTCCGGGGGGACAGGTTACCTACGAGCAGTACTTC
- 14 TRBJ2-1 TRBV7-9 - CASSPEGVGNEQFF TGTGCCAGCAGCCCAGAGGGGGTGGGAAATGAGCAGTTCTTC
- 12 TRBJ2-7 TRBV5-6 - CASSLVRSEQYF TGTGCCAGCAGCTTGGTTAGGAGCGAGCAGTACTTC
TRBD1 10 TRBJ1-1 TRBV6-6 - CASGDRDRFF TGTGCCAGCGGGGACAGGGATCGTTTCTTT
- 16 TRBJ1-6 TRBV4-1 - CASSPRGGGINSPLHF TGCGCCAGCAGCCCCCGAGGGGGGGGGATTAATTCACCCCTCCACTTT
TRBD1 14 TRBJ1-4 TRBV18 - CASSPGQGGEKLFF TGTGCCAGCTCCCCGGGACAGGGAGGTGAAAAACTGTTTTTT
TRBD2 15 TRBJ2-7 TRBV12-5 - CASGLATSGRYEQYF TGTGCTAGTGGTTTGGCGACTAGCGGGAGGTACGAGCAGTACTTC
TRBD2 16 TRBJ2-1 TRBV11-2 - CASSLARAGVRNEQFF TGTGCCAGCAGCTTAGCAAGGGCGGGAGTCAGGAATGAGCAGTTCTTC
- 13 TRBJ2-1 TRBV6-4 - CASSDSGGNEQFF TGTGCCAGCAGTGACTCAGGGGGCAATGAGCAGTTCTTC
TRBD1 15 TRBJ2-7 TRBV28 - CASSGERTGPYEQYF TGTGCCAGCAGTGGGGAGAGGACAGGGCCCTACGAGCAGTACTTC
- 14 TRBJ1-3 TRBV18 - CASSSTVSGNTIYF TGTGCCAGCTCATCGACAGTCTCTGGAAACACCATATATTTT
TRBD1 15 TRBJ2-2 TRBV5-1 once CASSWGTGLAGELFF TGCGCCAGCAGCTGGGGGACAGGTCTGGCCGGGGAGCTGTTTTTT
- 15 TRBJ1-3 TRBV10-2 - CASSILGGRLDTIYF TGCGCCAGCAGTATCCTGGGGGGGCGCCTGGACACCATATATTTT
- 13 TRBJ2-3 TRBV7-9 - CASNLGGADTQYF TGTGCCAGCAACTTAGGGGGGGCAGATACGCAGTATTTT
- 12 TRBJ1-1 TRBV2 - CASSDGAAEAFF TGTGCCAGCAGTGATGGTGCGGCTGAAGCTTTCTTT
TRBD1 15 TRBJ2-2 TRBV9 - CASSSNRGNTGELFF TGTGCCAGCAGCTCCAACAGGGGGAACACCGGGGAGCTGTTTTTT
TRBD2 16 TRBJ2-7 TRBV4-1 - CASSQEGSGSGYEQYF TGCGCCAGCAGCCAAGAGGGGAGCGGGAGCGGGTACGAGCAGTACTTC
- 14 TRBJ1-4 TRBV19 once CASSIEGADEKLFF TGTGCCAGTAGTATAGAAGGGGCGGATGAAAAACTGTTTTTT
TRBD1 16 TRBJ1-2 TRBV4-1 - CASSQGMIGQAYGYTF TGCGCCAGCAGCCAAGGGATGATCGGACAGGCCTATGGCTACACCTTC
TRBD1 13 TRBJ2-7 TRBV5-1 - CASRPDRADEQYF TGCGCCAGCAGACCGGACAGGGCGGACGAGCAGTACTTC
TRBD1 13 TRBJ2-5 TRBV7-2 - CASSQTGVETQYF TGTGCCAGCAGCCAGACAGGGGTAGAGACCCAGTACTTC
TRBD1 16 TRBJ2-2 TRBV10-1 - CASSEPTGTNTGELFF TGCGCCAGCAGTGAGCCGACAGGGACGAACACCGGGGAGCTGTTTTTT
- 12 TRBJ2-7 TRBV18 - CASSPTVYEQYF TGTGCCAGCTCACCGACAGTTTACGAGCAGTACTTC